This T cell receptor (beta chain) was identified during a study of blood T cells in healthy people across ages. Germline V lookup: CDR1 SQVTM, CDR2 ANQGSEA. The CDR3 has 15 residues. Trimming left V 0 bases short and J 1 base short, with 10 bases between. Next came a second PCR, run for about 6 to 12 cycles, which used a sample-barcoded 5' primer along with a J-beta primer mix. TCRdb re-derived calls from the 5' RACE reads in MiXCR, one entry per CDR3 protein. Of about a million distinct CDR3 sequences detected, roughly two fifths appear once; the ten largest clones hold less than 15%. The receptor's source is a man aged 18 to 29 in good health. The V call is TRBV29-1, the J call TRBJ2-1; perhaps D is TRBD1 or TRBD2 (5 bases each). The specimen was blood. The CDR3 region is CSVEDPGTSYNEQFF. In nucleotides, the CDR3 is TGCAGCGTTGAAGACCCGGGGACGTCCTACAATGAGCAGTTCTTC.